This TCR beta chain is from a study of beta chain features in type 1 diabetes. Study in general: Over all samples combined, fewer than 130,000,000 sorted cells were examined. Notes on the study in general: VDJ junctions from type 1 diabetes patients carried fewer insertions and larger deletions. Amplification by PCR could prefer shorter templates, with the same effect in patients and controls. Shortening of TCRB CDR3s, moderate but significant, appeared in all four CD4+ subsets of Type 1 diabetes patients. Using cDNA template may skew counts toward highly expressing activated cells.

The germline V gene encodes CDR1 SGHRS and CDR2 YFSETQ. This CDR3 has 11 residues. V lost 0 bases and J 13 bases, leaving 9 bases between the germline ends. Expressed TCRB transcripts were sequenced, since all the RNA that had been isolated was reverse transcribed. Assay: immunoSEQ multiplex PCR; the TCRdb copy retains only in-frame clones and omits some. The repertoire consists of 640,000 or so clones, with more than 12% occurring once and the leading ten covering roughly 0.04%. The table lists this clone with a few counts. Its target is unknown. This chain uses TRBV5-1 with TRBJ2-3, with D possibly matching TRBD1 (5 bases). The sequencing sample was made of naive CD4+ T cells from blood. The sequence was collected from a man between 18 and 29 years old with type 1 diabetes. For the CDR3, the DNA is TGCGCCAGCAGCTTGGAGACAGTAAAGTATTTT. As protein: CASSLETVKYF.